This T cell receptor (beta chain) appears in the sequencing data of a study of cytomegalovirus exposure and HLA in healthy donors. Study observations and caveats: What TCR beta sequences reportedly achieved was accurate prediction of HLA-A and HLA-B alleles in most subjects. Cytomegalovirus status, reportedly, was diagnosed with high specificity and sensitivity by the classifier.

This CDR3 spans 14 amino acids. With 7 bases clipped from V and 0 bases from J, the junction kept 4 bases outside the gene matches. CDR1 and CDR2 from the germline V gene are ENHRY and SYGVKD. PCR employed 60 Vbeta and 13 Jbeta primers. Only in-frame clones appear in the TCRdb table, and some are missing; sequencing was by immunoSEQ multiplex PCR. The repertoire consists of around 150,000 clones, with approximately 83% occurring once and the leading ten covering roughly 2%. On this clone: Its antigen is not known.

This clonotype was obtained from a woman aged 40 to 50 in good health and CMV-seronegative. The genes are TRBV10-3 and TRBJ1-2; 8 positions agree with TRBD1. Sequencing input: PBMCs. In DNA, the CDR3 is TGTGCCATCACCGACAGGGGAGCTAACTATGGCTACACCTTC. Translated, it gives CAITDRGANYGYTF.